Presented here are 31 T cell receptor beta chains from one specimen sequenced in a study of cytomegalovirus exposure and HLA in healthy donors. Primers included in the PCR were 60 Vbeta and 13 Jbeta primers. Assay used: immunoSEQ multiplex PCR; TCRdb lists only in-frame clones, some missing. Found here are 150,000 to 200,000 clones, approximately 80% of them singletons; the top ten hold roughly 7.5%. The sequenced sample was PBMCs. Every receptor here comes from a woman aged 25 to 39 in good health and CMV-seropositive.

The chain carries TRBV9 and TRBJ2-1, with D uncertain. Per germline, CDR1 SGDLS and CDR2 YYNGEE. There are 14 residues in the CDR3. Trimming stripped 3 bases from V and 7 bases from J, with 14 bases between. This CDR3 is CASSASQVGNEQFF. CDR3 sequence (DNA): TGTGCCAGCAGCGCCTCCCAGGTGGGTAATGAGCAGTTCTTC.

This chain connects TRBV7-2 to TRBJ2-7; possible D gene TRBD1, 6 bases. Germline CDR1 SGHTA, CDR2 FQGNSA. Trimming removed 5 bases at V and 6 bases at J, with 11 bases between. The CDR3 consists of 12 residues. The CDR3 DNA sequence: TGTGCCAGCAGCCGAACAGGGTTCGAGCAGTACTTC. It translates to CASSRTGFEQYF.

This rearrangement joins TRBV4-1 to TRBJ2-2; TRBD1 matches 9 bases. Germline CDR1 reads MGHRA; CDR2 reads YSYEKL. The J segment lost 2 bases and the V segment lost 3 bases, leaving 10 bases of the junction unmatched. The CDR3 covers 18 residues. CDR3: CASSQTQGALRNTGELFF. CDR3 nucleotides: TGCGCCAGCAGCCAGACACAGGGGGCGCTTAGAAACACCGGGGAGCTGTTTTTT.

The rearrangement uses TRBV27 and TRBJ1-5; D remains unclear. The CDR3 is made up of 16 amino acids. CDR1 and CDR2 from the germline V gene are MNHEY and SMNVEV (reference sequence). The V end lost 5 bases, the J end lost 6 bases, and 20 bases lay between the germline ends. CDR3 nucleotides: TGTGCCAGCAGTCTCCCGAGGGCGATCCATCGTCAGCCCCAGCATTTT. Its protein product is CASSLPRAIHRQPQHF.

This clone came up a few times. The V and J genes are TRBV4-3 and TRBJ2-7, with D perhaps matching TRBD2 (5 bases). Germline V gene lookup returns CDR1 LGHNA and CDR2 YSLEER. The V end lost 3 bases, the J end lost 13 bases, and 22 bases lay between the germline ends. The length of the CDR3 is 14 residues. The CDR3 sequence: CASSQSTNGQEAYF. The CDR3 DNA is TGCGCCAGCAGCCAGTCTACTAATGGCCAGGAGGCCTACTTC.

As concerns this clone: A junction end diverges from the germline sequence, so it may reflect a read error. For the CDR3, the DNA is TGTTCCAGCAGCTTAGTAGGGGCTGCTGAAGCTTTCTTT. Translating it yields CSSSLVGAAEAFF. The rearrangement uses TRBV7-9 and TRBJ1-1, with a weak D call TRBD1 (5 bases). Germline V gene sequence: CDR1 SEHNR, CDR2 FQNEAQ (reference sequence). The CDR3 is made up of 13 amino acids.

In its sample, this clone was seen a few times. V is TRBV5-1 and J is TRBJ1-4; D unresolved. The CDR3 loop spans 15 amino acids. V lost 4 bases to trimming and J lost 5 bases, with 15 bases between them. From germline, CDR1 is SGHRS and CDR2 YFSETQ. In DNA, the CDR3 is TGCGCCAGCAGCCAAGGGTTGTCGGGGAATGAAAAACTGTTTTTT. Its protein is CASSQGLSGNEKLFF.

This chain connects TRBV7-3 to TRBJ2-3, with D maybe TRBD1 (6 bases). CDR3 length: 15 amino acids. The ends were cut back, 5 bases at V and 0 bases at J, with 12 bases in the middle. Per germline, CDR1 SGHTA and CDR2 FQGTGA. The CDR3 is CASSPGASSTDTQYF. The CDR3 bases are TGTGCCAGCAGCCCAGGGGCTTCTAGCACAGATACGCAGTATTTT. Supplemented by reference TRBV7-3 and TRBJ2-3, the full variable domain reads GAGVSQTPSNKVTEKGKYVELRCDPISGHTALYWYRQSLGQGPEFLIYFQGTGAADDSGLPNDRFFAVRPEGSVSTLKIQRTERGDSAVYLCASSPGASSTDTQYFGPGTRLTVL.

The J gene is TRBJ1-2, the V gene TRBV9; 9 bases match TRBD1. The J segment lost 8 bases and the V segment lost 3 bases, leaving 11 bases of the junction unmatched. Looked up from germline, CDR1 is SGDLS and CDR2 is YYNGEE. The CDR3 extends over 15 amino acids. Written as DNA, the CDR3 is TGTGCCAGCAGCGCCCACAGGGGGCTCTCGGGAGGCTACACCTTC. Its translation is CASSAHRGLSGGYTF.

V and J are TRBV7-9 and TRBJ2-7; D gene ambiguous. The V end lost 5 bases, the J end lost 3 bases, and 11 bases lay between the germline ends. The CDR3 contains 13 residues. Germline CDR1 reads SEHNR; CDR2 reads FQNEAQ (reference sequence). The CDR3 protein is CASSGRQDYEQYF. As DNA, the CDR3 is TGTGCCAGCAGCGGGCGACAAGACTACGAGCAGTACTTC.

The V and J genes are TRBV4-1 and TRBJ2-1, with 8 bases lining up with TRBD2. Trimming cost V 4 bases and J 4 bases; bases outside gene matches: 21. The CDR3 runs to 20 residues. Germline V lookup: CDR1 MGHRA, CDR2 YSYEKL. CDR3 nucleotides: TGCGCCAGCAGCCCCCAAAGCCGGGACGTGGGCCCGGGGGGGTACAATGAGCAGTTCTTC. It encodes CASSPQSRDVGPGGYNEQFF.

This rearrangement joins TRBV28 to TRBJ1-1, with D unclear. The CDR3 is 13 amino acids. V was cut by 4 bases and J by 4 bases, with 10 bases left in between. In germline, CDR1 is MDHEN, CDR2 SYDVKM. CDR3 protein: CASSSAGVTEAFF. The CDR3 DNA sequence: TGTGCCAGCAGTTCCGCCGGGGTCACTGAAGCTTTCTTT.

The count of this clone is one. The rearrangement joins TRBV9 to TRBJ1-4; D is possibly TRBD1 (6 bases). CDR3 length equals 15 residues. The V gene lost 0 bases and the J gene lost 7 bases, with 13 bases spanning the gap. CDR1 and CDR2 from the germline V gene are SGDLS and YYNGEE. CDR3 in DNA: TGTGCCAGCAGCGTAGTTGGGGGCGCGGGTGAAAAACTGTTTTTT. It specifies CASSVVGGAGEKLFF.

CDR3 sequence reads: CASSWSGGPNTGELFF. CDR3 sequence (DNA): TGTGCCAGCAGCTGGAGTGGGGGCCCAAACACCGGGGAGCTGTTTTTT. The chain carries TRBV9 and TRBJ2-2; D perhaps matches TRBD1 (6 bases). Looked up from germline, CDR1 is SGDLS and CDR2 is YYNGEE. Trimming took off 4 bases at V and 2 bases at J, with 15 bases between the two ends. This CDR3 contains 16 residues.

As concerns this clone: In the same sample, other DNA sequences code for this CDR3. The V gene is TRBV20-1, the J gene TRBJ2-2; D uncertain. The CDR3 runs 11 residues. Per the germline V gene, CDR1 is DFQATT and CDR2 is SNEGSKA (reference sequence). V was pared by 5 bases and J by 6 bases, with 7 bases between. This CDR3 is CSASRAGELFF. Here the CDR3 DNA reads TGCAGTGCTTCACGAGCCGGGGAGCTGTTTTTT.

The rearrangement uses TRBV19 and TRBJ1-5, with 7 bases that match TRBD1. The CDR3 runs 15 residues. Germline-derived CDR1 and CDR2 are LNHDA and SQIVND (reference sequence). The ends lost 3 bases at V and 2 bases at J; junction bases unmatched: 4. The CDR3, as DNA: TGTGCCAGTAGTATTTGGGGGACAGGCAATCAGCCCCAGCATTTT. Translation gives CASSIWGTGNQPQHF. Looking up the rest from reference TRBV19 and TRBJ1-5 gives the full variable domain: DGGITQSPKYLFRKEGQNVTLSCEQNLNHDAMYWYRQDPGQGLRLIYYSQIVNDFQKGDIAEGYSVSREKKESFPLTVTSAQKNPTAFYLCASSIWGTGNQPQHFGDGTRLSIL.

This clone was seen more than once but under ten times. The chain has TRBV5-1 and TRBJ2-5; D is unresolved. Germline V gene data show CDR1 as SGHRS and CDR2 as YFSETQ. With 1 base removed from V and 5 bases from J, the gap between germline ends came to 9 bases. There are 13 residues in the CDR3. CDR3 in amino acids: CASSLTAEETQYF. The CDR3 nucleotides are TGCGCCAGCAGCTTGACCGCCGAGGAGACCCAGTACTTC.

V usage is TRBV6-6 and J usage is TRBJ1-5; 7 bases map to TRBD1. CDR1 is MNHNY, CDR2 SVGAGI, per germline (reference sequence). CDR3 length: 15 residues. The V segment lost 2 bases and the J segment 2 bases; nucleotides outside the gene matches: 3. The CDR3 DNA is TGTGCCAGCAGTTACGGACAGGCGGGCAATCAGCCCCAGCATTTT. Its translation is CASSYGQAGNQPQHF.

The V and J genes are TRBV4-1 and TRBJ1-1, with D possibly matching TRBD1 (6 bases). The CDR3 contains 13 residues. From germline, CDR1 is MGHRA and CDR2 YSYEKL. Trimming removed 3 bases from V and 5 bases from J, with 10 bases in between. CDR3: CASSQVTGTEAFF. The CDR3 nucleotides read TGCGCCAGCAGCCAGGTTACAGGGACTGAAGCTTTCTTT.

J is TRBJ1-2 and V is TRBV2; maybe TRBD1 (6 bases). The CDR3 is 15 amino acids. Germline assignment: CDR1 SNHLY and CDR2 FYNNEI. Trimming pared 4 bases from V and 8 bases from J, leaving 20 bases between. The CDR3 DNA follows: TGTGCCAGCAGTGCGGAGCCTCGACAAGGGGGAGGCTACACCTTC. Encoded protein: CASSAEPRQGGGYTF.

The chain joins TRBV9 to TRBJ1-2, with 9 bases fitting TRBD1. Germline V gene data show CDR1 as SGDLS and CDR2 as YYNGEE. V trimming: 2 bases; J trimming: 7 bases; junction bases outside the gene matches: 9. This CDR3 region has 15 residues. DNA of the CDR3: TGTGCCAGCAGCGTGCTCGGACAGGGGAACACTGGCTACACCTTC. Its protein product is CASSVLGQGNTGYTF. Filled out from reference TRBV9 and TRBJ1-2, the complete variable domain reads DSGVTQTPKHLITATGQRVTLRCSPRSGDLSVYWYQQSLDQGLQFLIQYYNGEERAKGNILERFSAQQFPDLHSELNLSSLELGDSALYFCASSVLGQGNTGYTFGSGTRLTVV.

Only one count was recorded for this clone. The V gene is TRBV9, the J gene TRBJ1-1; D is ambiguous. This CDR3 is built from 13 residues. Deletions cut 4 bases from V and 0 bases from J, with 7 bases between. Germline V gene data show CDR1 as SGDLS and CDR2 as YYNGEE. This chain's CDR3 is CASSPPMNTEAFF. In nucleotides, the CDR3 is TGTGCCAGCAGCCCCCCAATGAACACTGAAGCTTTCTTT.

The chain carries TRBV7-6 and TRBJ2-6; maybe TRBD1 (8 bases). This CDR3 region has 17 residues. With 5 bases removed from V and 2 bases from J, the gap between germline ends came to 16 bases. Germline V lookup: CDR1 SGHVS, CDR2 FNYEAQ. Written as DNA, the CDR3 is TGTGCCAGCAGCCCTACAGGGGGGGTGGCTGGGGCCAACGTCCTGACTTTC. Translating gives CASSPTGGVAGANVLTF.

The chain recombines TRBV28 with TRBJ2-1, with D uncertain. The V gene's germline CDR1 is MDHEN and CDR2 SYDVKM. Trimming took 6 bases from V and 1 from J, leaving 7 bases between them. CDR3 length: 13 amino acids. CDR3 residues: CASRYGSYNEQFF. The CDR3 bases are TGTGCCAGCAGGTACGGGTCCTACAATGAGCAGTTCTTC.

The V gene is TRBV2, the J gene TRBJ1-1; possible D gene TRBD1, 5 bases. This CDR3 is built from 12 residues. CDR1 and CDR2 (germline): SNHLY, FYNNEI. The V gene lost 7 bases and the J gene lost 11 bases, with 17 bases spanning the gap. The CDR3 is CASTEDMLEAFF. The DNA of the CDR3 is TGTGCCAGCACCGAGGACATGCTCGAGGCTTTCTTT.

The gene calls are TRBV6-1 and TRBJ1-6; 7 positions match TRBD1. CDR1 and CDR2 (germline): MNHNS, SASEGT. The trim removed 11 bases at V and 8 bases at J, leaving 15 bases unmatched. There are 15 residues in the CDR3. CDR3 sequence (DNA): TGTGCCGGGCAGTTTGAACAGGGGTTCGATTCACCCCTCCACTTT. Its translation: CAGQFEQGFDSPLHF.

Remarks on this clone: Sequence at one end of the junction differs from germline and may be a read error. The gene calls are TRBV7-9 and TRBJ1-1, with a possible D match to TRBD1 (6 bases). The CDR3 sequence is 18 residues long. The germline V gene has CDR1 SEHNR and CDR2 FQNEAQ (reference sequence). This chain's CDR3 is CSSSLFPNGGGLNTEAFF. CDR3 in DNA: TGTTCCAGCAGCTTATTCCCGAACGGGGGGGGCTTGAACACTGAAGCTTTCTTT.

The rearrangement joins TRBV9 to TRBJ2-3; perhaps TRBD2 as D (6 bases). Germline CDR1 reads SGDLS; CDR2 reads YYNGEE. V lost 2 bases and J 6 bases, leaving 7 bases between the germline ends. This CDR3 is 12 amino acids long. The CDR3 region has the DNA TGTGCCAGCAGCGTCAGCGGGGATACGCAGTATTTT. Its protein product is CASSVSGDTQYF. Drawing the rest from reference TRBV9 and TRBJ2-3, the complete variable domain is DSGVTQTPKHLITATGQRVTLRCSPRSGDLSVYWYQQSLDQGLQFLIQYYNGEERAKGNILERFSAQQFPDLHSELNLSSLELGDSALYFCASSVSGDTQYFGPGTRLTVL.

The chain couples TRBV11-2 to TRBJ2-1, with TRBD1 matching over 8 bases. J lost 6 bases, V lost 8 bases, and 12 bases had no gene match. The CDR3 extends over 15 amino acids. Per germline, CDR1 SGHAT and CDR2 FQNNGV. The CDR3 region has the DNA TGTGCCAGCGGCCCAGGGGGCCTTAGAGGCAATGAGCAGTTCTTC. Translation gives CASGPGGLRGNEQFF.

The chain recombines TRBV9 with TRBJ1-2; perhaps TRBD1 as D (6 bases). There are 17 residues in the CDR3. The germline gives CDR1 SGDLS, CDR2 YYNGEE. Trimming cost V 0 bases and J 2 bases, with 17 bases left between them. The CDR3 region is CASSVAQGSPQNYGYTF. The CDR3 DNA follows: TGTGCCAGCAGCGTAGCACAGGGTAGTCCTCAGAACTATGGCTACACCTTC.

The rearrangement links TRBV27 to TRBJ2-7; 9 bases map to TRBD1. Germline V lookup: CDR1 MNHEY, CDR2 SMNVEV (reference sequence). The CDR3 runs 17 residues. V gave up 5 bases and J gave up 3 bases; unmatched junction bases: 14. CDR3 nucleotides: TGTGCCAGCAGTCCCAGGACAGGGGTCTCCCTCCGCTACGAGCAGTACTTC. Translation: CASSPRTGVSLRYEQYF.